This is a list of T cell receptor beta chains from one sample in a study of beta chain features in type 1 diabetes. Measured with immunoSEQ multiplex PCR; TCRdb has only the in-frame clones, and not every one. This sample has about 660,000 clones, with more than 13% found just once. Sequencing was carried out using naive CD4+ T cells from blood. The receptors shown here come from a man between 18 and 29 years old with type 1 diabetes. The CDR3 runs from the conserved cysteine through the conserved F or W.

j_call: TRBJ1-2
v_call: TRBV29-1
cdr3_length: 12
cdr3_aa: CSVAGTYYGYTF

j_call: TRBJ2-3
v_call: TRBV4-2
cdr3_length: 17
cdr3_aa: CASSQGSGAPEVDTQYF

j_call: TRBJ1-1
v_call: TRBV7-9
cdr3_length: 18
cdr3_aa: CASSSAPSALRGRTEAFF

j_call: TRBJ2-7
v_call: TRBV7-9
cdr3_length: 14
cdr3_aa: CASSERQGDSEQYF

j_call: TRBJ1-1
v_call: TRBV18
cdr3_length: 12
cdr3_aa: CASSRMNTEAFF

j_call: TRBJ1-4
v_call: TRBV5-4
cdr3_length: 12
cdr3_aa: CASSGLGEKLFF

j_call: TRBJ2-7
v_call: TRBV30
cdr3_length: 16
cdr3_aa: CAWSGVGPGRLYEQYF

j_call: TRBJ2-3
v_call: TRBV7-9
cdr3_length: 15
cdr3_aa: CASRQVGTSEDTQYF

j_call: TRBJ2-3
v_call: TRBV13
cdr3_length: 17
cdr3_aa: CASSPAPLAGVADTQYF

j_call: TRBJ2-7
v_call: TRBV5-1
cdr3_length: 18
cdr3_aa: CASSLPASPGTVAYEQYF

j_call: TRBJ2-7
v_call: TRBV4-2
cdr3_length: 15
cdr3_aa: CASSLATGAIREQYF

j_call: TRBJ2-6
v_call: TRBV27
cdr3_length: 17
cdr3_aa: CASSRVAGLSGANVLTF

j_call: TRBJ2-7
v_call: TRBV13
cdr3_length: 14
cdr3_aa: CASSIAGSTYEQYF

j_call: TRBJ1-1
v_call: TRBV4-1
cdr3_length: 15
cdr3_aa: CASSQGWTGIAEAFF

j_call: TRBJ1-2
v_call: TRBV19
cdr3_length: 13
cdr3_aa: CASSIRFDYGYTF

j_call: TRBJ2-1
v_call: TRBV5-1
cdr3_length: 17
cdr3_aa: CASSLVAAAPSYNEQFF

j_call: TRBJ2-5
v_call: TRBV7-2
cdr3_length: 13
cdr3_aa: CASSREGKETQYF

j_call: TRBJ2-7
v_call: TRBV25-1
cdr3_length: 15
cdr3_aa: CASSDAGPVSYEQYF

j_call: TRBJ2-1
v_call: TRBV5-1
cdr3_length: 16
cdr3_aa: CASSSSASSSSNEQFF

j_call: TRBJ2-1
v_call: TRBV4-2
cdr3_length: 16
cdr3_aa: CASSPPISGGGNEQFF

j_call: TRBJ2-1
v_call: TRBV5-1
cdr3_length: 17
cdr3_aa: CASSLTWGLAGGGEQFF

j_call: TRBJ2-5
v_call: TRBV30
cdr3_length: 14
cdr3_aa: CAWSVAGGQETQYF